The 21 T cell receptor beta chains listed next were all sequenced from one sample in a study of blood T cell repertoires in COVID-19. Clones were sequenced by immunoSEQ multiplex PCR, and TCRdb holds only the in-frame ones, with some missing. The sample holds roughly 250,000 clones; about 90% are singletons and the top ten take around 0.85%. The specimen was PBMCs or T cells enriched from blood (not recorded which). All receptors derive from a middle-aged man who had been exposed to COVID-19.

This clone occurred once. The rearrangement uses TRBV7-3 and TRBJ2-3, with 11 bases that match TRBD2. Germline V CDR1 and CDR2: SGHTA, FQGTGA. J lost 5 bases, V lost 3 bases, and 7 bases had no gene match. The CDR3 spans 16 residues. The DNA for the CDR3 is TGTGCCAGCAGCTTCCTAGCGGGAGGCCCCCGAGATACGCAGTATTTT. Encoded protein: CASSFLAGGPRDTQYF.

This chain links TRBV7-8 with TRBJ2-3, with D possibly being TRBD2 (5 bases). The CDR3 runs to 15 residues. Germline V gene data show CDR1 as SGHVS and CDR2 as FQNEAQ. Between the trimmed V and J ends, which lost 3 bases and 2 bases, there was a span of 12 bases. In DNA form, the CDR3 reads TGTGCCAGCAGCTTGAGGCTAGCCCACACAGATACGCAGTATTTT. This encodes CASSLRLAHTDTQYF.

This clone has a single count. Other DNA sequences in this sample translate to the same CDR3. For the CDR3, the DNA is TGTGCCAGCAGTCTACAGGGGGGAACTAATGAAAAACTGTTTTTT. Translated, it gives CASSLQGGTNEKLFF. This chain uses TRBV7-9 with TRBJ1-4, with 8 bases lining up with TRBD1. Trimming took 6 bases from V and 1 from J; bases not matched to a gene: 4. Germline CDR1 reads SEHNR; CDR2 reads FQNEAQ (reference sequence). The CDR3 extends over 15 amino acids.

The chain uses TRBV28 and TRBJ2-1; 11 bases align to TRBD2. Germline trimming cut 5 bases from V and 10 bases from J; bases unmatched to any gene: 13. The CDR3 runs to 16 residues. CDR1 MDHEN and CDR2 SYDVKM come from the germline V gene. The CDR3 nucleotides are TGTGCCAGCAGTCCTCAGGGTAGCGGGGGGGCCTTGGAGCAGTTCTTC. Encoded protein: CASSPQGSGGALEQFF. The full variable domain, in which reference TRBV28 and TRBJ2-1 provide the parts outside the CDR3, is DVKVTQSSRYLVKRTGEKVFLECVQDMDHENMFWYRQDPGLGLRLIYFSYDVKMKEKGDIPEGYSVSREKKERFSLILESASTNQTSMYLCASSPQGSGGALEQFFGPGTRLTVL.

V and J are TRBV2 and TRBJ1-5; D is undetermined. The germline gives CDR1 SNHLY, CDR2 FYNNEI. This CDR3 is 14 amino acids long. The V end lost 7 bases, the J end lost 4 bases, and 14 bases lay between the germline ends. This chain's CDR3 is CASNGGRNNQPQHF. CDR3 nucleotide sequence: TGTGCCAGCAACGGTGGCAGGAATAATCAGCCCCAGCATTTT.

As DNA, the CDR3 is TGTGCCAGCTCACCATTCGTGGGACAGGGTGGCGGCTACACCTTC. It codes for CASSPFVGQGGGYTF. This chain links TRBV18 with TRBJ1-2; 9 bases match TRBD1. From germline, CDR1 is KGHSH and CDR2 LQKENI. V shed 2 bases and J 8 bases; nucleotides not matched to a gene: 9. The CDR3 has 15 amino acids.

The chain combines TRBV28 with TRBJ2-5, with D perhaps matching TRBD1 (5 bases). Looked up from germline, CDR1 is MDHEN and CDR2 is SYDVKM. This CDR3 region has 15 residues. Trimming took off 7 bases at V and 0 bases at J, with 15 bases between the two ends. This CDR3 is CASNTRGHYQETQYF. CDR3 nucleotide sequence: TGTGCCAGCAACACAAGAGGACACTACCAAGAGACCCAGTACTTC.

This chain connects TRBV28 to TRBJ2-4, with TRBD2 matching 9 bases. V trimming: 5 bases; J trimming: 1 base; junction bases outside the gene matches: 3. CDR1 is MDHEN, CDR2 SYDVKM, per germline. The CDR3 sequence is 15 residues long. The CDR3: CASSAGGSAKNIQYF. In nucleotides, the CDR3 is TGTGCCAGCAGTGCGGGGGGGTCGGCCAAAAACATTCAGTACTTC.

The chain joins TRBV5-6 to TRBJ2-1, with unresolved D. Trimming shortened V by 0 bases and J by 8 bases, and 9 bases separated the two germline ends. This CDR3 has 13 amino acids. CDR1 and CDR2 from the germline V gene are SGHDT and YYEEEE. CDR3 in amino acids: CASSLVDRDEQFF. The CDR3 region has the DNA TGTGCCAGCAGCTTGGTCGACCGGGATGAGCAGTTCTTC. The full variable domain, its missing parts supplied by reference TRBV5-6 and TRBJ2-1, is DAGVTQSPTHLIKTRGQQVTLRCSPKSGHDTVSWYQQALGQGPQFIFQYYEEEERQRGNFPDRFSGHQFPNYSSELNVNALLLGDSALYLCASSLVDRDEQFFGPGTRLTVL.

The gene calls are TRBV25-1 and TRBJ2-3, with 11 positions matching TRBD1. Germline V gene data show CDR1 as MGHDK and CDR2 as SYGVNS. The CDR3 is 16 amino acids. With 3 bases clipped from V and 3 bases from J, the junction kept 5 bases outside the gene matches. In DNA form, the CDR3 reads TGTGCCAGCAGTGACCGGGACAGGGGGAAAACAGATACGCAGTATTTT. Amino acids: CASSDRDRGKTDTQYF.

In this sample, this clone turned up once. The rearrangement joins TRBV11-2 to TRBJ2-7, with 9 bases fitting TRBD1. V lost 3 bases, J lost 5 bases, and 5 bases stayed unmatched. Germline V lookup: CDR1 SGHAT, CDR2 FQNNGV. The CDR3 is made up of 14 amino acids. CDR3 DNA sequence: TGTGCCAGCAGCTTTGGGACAGGGATCAACGAGCAGTACTTC. This encodes CASSFGTGINEQYF. Full variable domain (missing parts from reference TRBV11-2 and TRBJ2-7): EAGVAQSPRYKIIEKRQSVAFWCNPISGHATLYWYQQILGQGPKLLIQFQNNGVVDDSQLPKDRFSAERLKGVDSTLKIQPAKLEDSAVYLCASSFGTGINEQYFGPGTRLTVT.

This chain uses TRBV6-1 with TRBJ1-2; no firm D call. Trimming removed 3 bases at V and 4 bases at J, with 12 bases between. The germline gives CDR1 MNHNS, CDR2 SASEGT. This CDR3 spans 14 amino acids. CDR3 nucleotide sequence: TGTGCCAGCAGTGAGATAGTTGAAGTCTATGGCTACACCTTC. It yields the protein CASSEIVEVYGYTF.

This clone is a singleton in its sample. This rearrangement joins TRBV19 to TRBJ1-1; 7 bases match TRBD1. Germline V gene sequence: CDR1 LNHDA, CDR2 SQIVND (reference sequence). This CDR3 has 16 amino acids. V shed 4 bases and J 2 bases; nucleotides not matched to a gene: 10. The CDR3: CASSTRMGTVNTEAFF. Here the CDR3 DNA reads TGTGCCAGTAGTACCCGAATGGGGACAGTTAACACTGAAGCTTTCTTT.

This clone has just one count. J is TRBJ2-7 and V is TRBV27; TRBD2 agrees at 9 bases. There are 16 residues in the CDR3. Germline CDR1 reads MNHEY; CDR2 reads SMNVEV (reference sequence). Trimming cost V 8 bases and J 5 bases; bases outside gene matches: 16. The CDR3: CASGRLAEGELNEQYV. DNA of the CDR3: TGTGCCAGCGGCCGACTAGCGGAGGGCGAACTCAACGAGCAGTACGTC.

The J gene is TRBJ2-7, the V gene TRBV11-2, with D uncertain. V lost 4 bases, J lost 4 bases, and 11 bases lay in between. Germline CDR1 is SGHAT and CDR2 is FQNNGV. There are 13 residues in the CDR3. CDR3 region: CASSSPGPYEQYF. In DNA form, the CDR3 reads TGTGCCAGCAGCTCGCCGGGTCCTTACGAGCAGTACTTC. Variable domain in full (rest from reference TRBV11-2 and TRBJ2-7): EAGVAQSPRYKIIEKRQSVAFWCNPISGHATLYWYQQILGQGPKLLIQFQNNGVVDDSQLPKDRFSAERLKGVDSTLKIQPAKLEDSAVYLCASSSPGPYEQYFGPGTRLTVT.

The chain uses TRBV5-1 and TRBJ2-1; D not resolved. This CDR3 is built from 15 residues. Trimming stripped 0 bases from V and 7 bases from J, with 14 bases between. Germline CDR1 reads SGHRS; CDR2 reads YFSETQ. The CDR3 sequence: CASSLVLSGDNEQFF. The CDR3 bases are TGCGCCAGCAGCTTGGTATTGTCAGGTGATAATGAGCAGTTCTTC.

The V and J genes are TRBV5-5 and TRBJ2-2, with D possibly being TRBD1 (6 bases). This CDR3 spans 16 amino acids. Germline CDR1 is SGHKS and CDR2 is YYEKEE (reference sequence). V was cut by 2 bases and J by 2 bases, with 13 bases left in between. For the CDR3, the DNA is TGTGCCAGCAGCTTCATGGGACACTACAACACCGGGGAGCTGTTTTTT. Translated: CASSFMGHYNTGELFF. The variable domain in full, with the rest retrieved from reference TRBV5-5 and TRBJ2-2, is DAGVTQSPTHLIKTRGQQVTLRCSPISGHKSVSWYQQVLGQGPQFIFQYYEKEERGRGNFPDRFSARQFPNYSSELNVNALLLGDSALYLCASSFMGHYNTGELFFGEGSRLTVL.

The V call is TRBV28, the J call TRBJ1-5; a possible D gene is TRBD1 (6 bases). V lost 2 bases and J 11 bases, leaving 10 bases between the germline ends. The V gene's germline CDR1 is MDHEN and CDR2 SYDVKM. CDR3 length: 12 amino acids. For the CDR3, the DNA is TGTGCCAGCAGTTTACCGGACAGAGCCCAGCATTTT. Translating it yields CASSLPDRAQHF. The full variable domain, rest sourced from reference TRBV28 and TRBJ1-5, is DVKVTQSSRYLVKRTGEKVFLECVQDMDHENMFWYRQDPGLGLRLIYFSYDVKMKEKGDIPEGYSVSREKKERFSLILESASTNQTSMYLCASSLPDRAQHFGDGTRLSIL.

V is TRBV3-1 (or the pseudogene TRBV3-2) and J is TRBJ2-7, with D possibly TRBD1 on 5 matching bases. The V gene's germline CDR1 is LGHDT and CDR2 YNNKEL (reference sequence). The CDR3 sequence is 12 residues long. V lost 1 base to trimming and J lost 12 bases, with 13 bases between them. The CDR3 DNA is TGTGCCAGCAGCCAAGGTGGACATAGCCTGTACGTC. It specifies CASSQGGHSLYV.

The chain couples TRBV5-6 to TRBJ2-7, with a tentative D call TRBD1 (5 bases). CDR1 and CDR2 from the germline V gene are SGHDT and YYEEEE. V was cut by 3 bases and J by 2 bases, with 12 bases left in between. The CDR3 has 14 amino acids. CDR3 loop: CASSYSAGPYEQYF. CDR3 DNA sequence: TGTGCCAGCAGCTACTCGGCAGGGCCCTACGAGCAGTACTTC.

This clone was counted a few times. The chain recombines TRBV5-1 with TRBJ2-1, with a tentative D call TRBD1 (5 bases). Germline loops: CDR1 SGHRS, CDR2 YFSETQ. CDR3 length: 15 amino acids. Trimming shortened V by 4 bases and J by 1 base, and 12 bases separated the two germline ends. The CDR3 coding sequence is TGCGCCAGCAGCAGGAGTACAGGTTCCTACAATGAGCAGTTCTTC. Protein sequence: CASSRSTGSYNEQFF.